This is a list of T cell receptor beta chains from one sample in a study of shared clonotypes between healthy human individuals. Profiling relied on immunoSEQ multiplex PCR, and the TCRdb table lists in-frame clones only, not all of them. The sample records almost 750,000 clones, roughly two thirds being singletons. The source material was memory CD4+ T cells sorted from blood. The receptors shown here come from a woman aged 25 to 39 in good health. Both conserved end residues are part of each CDR3. The D gene is left open where the match is weak. Clone size is stated in some rows and not others, as once, few, many or a class when expanded.

TRBV6-5	TRBD1	14	TRBJ2-3	NA	CASSFDRVRDTQYF	TGTGCCAGCAGTTTCGACAGGGTCAGAGATACGCAGTATTTT
TRBV29-1	TRBD1	17	TRBJ1-2	NA	CSVGTRGQGMVSYGYTF	TGCAGCGTTGGAACCCGGGGACAGGGTATGGTTAGCTATGGCTACACCTTC
TRBV7-9	NA	13	TRBJ2-1	many	CASSFPIWDEQFF	TGTGCCAGCAGCTTCCCTATTTGGGATGAGCAGTTCTTC
TRBV19	TRBD1	14	TRBJ1-2	NA	CASSRDRMNYGYTF	TGTGCCAGTAGTCGGGACAGGATGAACTATGGCTACACCTTC
TRBV2	TRBD1	17	TRBJ2-1	NA	CASSQRGRGQAYNEQFF	TGTGCCAGCAGTCAAAGGGGTCGAGGACAGGCCTACAATGAGCAGTTCTTC
TRBV28	TRBD2	17	TRBJ2-7	once	CASISGLAGGGTYEQYF	TGTGCCAGCATCTCGGGACTAGCGGGAGGGGGGACCTACGAGCAGTACTTC
TRBV28	TRBD2	16	TRBJ2-1	NA	CASISGASGHYNEQFF	TGTGCCAGCATCTCGGGGGCTAGCGGGCATTACAATGAGCAGTTCTTC
TRBV28	NA	14	TRBJ1-3	NA	CASRWLGPGNTIYF	TGTGCCAGCAGGTGGTTGGGACCTGGAAACACCATATATTTT
TRBV5-4	NA	13	TRBJ1-1	NA	CASSLELDTEAFF	TGTGCCAGCAGCTTAGAATTGGACACTGAAGCTTTCTTT
TRBV7-8	NA	16	TRBJ1-4	few	CASSLNSRGANEKLFF	TGTGCCAGCAGCTTAAACAGCAGGGGTGCAAATGAAAAACTGTTTTTT
TRBV11-3	NA	16	TRBJ2-2	NA	CASSLDLSGSTGELFF	TGTGCCAGCAGCTTAGATCTAAGTGGGAGCACCGGGGAGCTGTTTTTT
TRBV2	NA	12	TRBJ1-4	NA	CASSVGGEKLFF	TGTGCCAGCAGTGTCGGGGGTGAAAAACTGTTTTTT
TRBV7-2	TRBD2	14	TRBJ2-1	NA	CASSLTGGTNEQFF	TGTGCCAGCAGCTTAACGGGAGGGACCAATGAGCAGTTCTTC
TRBV6-5	TRBD2	15	TRBJ2-7	few	CASSYSTSGSYEQYF	TGTGCCAGCAGTTACAGTACTAGCGGTTCCTACGAGCAGTACTTC
TRBV6-6	TRBD1	15	TRBJ1-5	few	CASRSGTGTNQPQHF	TGTGCCAGCAGATCCGGGACAGGGACAAATCAGCCCCAGCATTTT
TRBV19	NA	16	TRBJ2-7	few	CASSNKAAGKPYEQYF	TGTGCCAGTAGTAATAAAGCGGCAGGGAAACCTTACGAGCAGTACTTC
TRBV5-8	NA	16	TRBJ2-7	NA	CASSLARGTFFRGQYF	TGTGCCAGCAGCTTGGCCCGGGGGACTTTTTTTCGTGGGCAGTACTTC
TRBV28	TRBD2	16	TRBJ2-1	NA	CASRRVTGGTNNEQFF	TGTGCCAGCAGGAGAGTAACGGGAGGGACGAACAATGAGCAGTTCTTC
TRBV6-1	NA	15	TRBJ1-5	NA	CASTQWDGGAQPQHF	TGTGCCAGCACCCAATGGGACGGCGGGGCTCAGCCCCAGCATTTT
TRBV5-1	TRBD1	15	TRBJ2-5	NA	CASSLYDRDQETQYF	TGCGCCAGCAGCTTATACGACAGGGACCAAGAGACCCAGTACTTC
TRBV19	TRBD2	14	TRBJ2-5	NA	CASSITSAQETQYF	TGTGCCAGTAGTATCACTAGCGCACAAGAGACCCAGTACTTC
TRBV29-1	TRBD1	15	TRBJ2-1	NA	CSVRPGTEFYNEQFF	TGCAGCGTCCGTCCCGGGACAGAATTTTACAATGAGCAGTTCTTC
TRBV28	NA	16	TRBJ2-7	NA	CASSPASARSSYEQYF	TGTGCCAGCAGCCCCGCGTCTGCGAGGTCCTCCTACGAGCAGTACTTC
TRBV5-8	TRBD2	17	TRBJ2-3	NA	CASKLVGLADGTDTQYF	TGTGCCAGCAAGCTTGTCGGACTAGCGGACGGCACAGATACGCAGTATTTT
TRBV7-2	TRBD1	15	TRBJ1-3	NA	CASSADRGLGNTIYF	TGTGCCAGCAGCGCCGACAGGGGACTAGGAAACACCATATATTTT
TRBV7-8	TRBD2	16	TRBJ2-2	few	CASSLGLAGNTGELFF	TGTGCCAGCAGCTTGGGACTAGCGGGAAACACCGGGGAGCTGTTTTTT
TRBV18	NA	13	TRBJ2-7	once	CASSPSAAYEQYF	TGTGCCAGCTCACCCAGCGCAGCCTACGAGCAGTACTTC
TRBV9	NA	13	TRBJ2-5	NA	CASSVYMTGEQYF	TGTGCCAGCAGCGTCTATATGACGGGGGAGCAGTACTTC
TRBV28	NA	14	TRBJ2-7	NA	CASSLWGGTYEQYF	TGTGCCAGCAGTTTATGGGGGGGCACCTACGAGCAGTACTTC
TRBV28	NA	14	TRBJ1-2	NA	CASSSIPPIYGYTF	TGTGCCAGCAGTTCGATTCCCCCTATTTATGGCTACACCTTC
TRBV19	TRBD1	15	TRBJ2-7	NA	CASSLRQGALYEQYF	TGTGCCAGTAGTCTACGACAGGGGGCCCTCTACGAGCAGTACTTC
TRBV14	TRBD2	15	TRBJ2-1	NA	CASSPSGLSYNEQFF	TGTGCCAGCAGCCCTAGCGGGTTATCCTACAATGAGCAGTTCTTC
TRBV13	NA	12	TRBJ1-1	NA	CASSIRAATAFF	TGTGCCAGCAGCATCCGGGCTGCTACGGCTTTCTTT
TRBV14	TRBD1	14	TRBJ1-1	NA	CASSPRQGHAEAFF	TGTGCCAGCAGCCCCAGACAGGGTCACGCTGAAGCTTTCTTT
TRBV11-2	TRBD1	17	TRBJ2-7	NA	CASSPSSARQGRGEQYF	TGCGCCAGCAGCCCTAGTTCGGCCCGACAGGGAAGGGGCGAGCAGTACTTC